The 9 T cell receptor beta chains below all came from one sample that was sequenced in a study of blood T cell repertoires in COVID-19. Repertoires were generated with immunoSEQ multiplex PCR, while TCRdb's copy carries only in-frame clones and drops some. The sample carries approximately 210,000 clones, around 92% recorded once. What was sequenced was peripheral blood. Receptors originate from a man aged 30 to 45 with acute or convalescent COVID-19.

This clone was seen only once. The rearrangement links TRBV19 to TRBJ1-5; perhaps TRBD1 as D (5 bases). The CDR3 runs 13 residues. CDR1 and CDR2 from the germline V gene are LNHDA and SQIVND (reference sequence). Between the trimmed V and J ends, which lost 7 bases and 3 bases, there was a span of 10 bases. The CDR3 is CASNDRYNQPQHF. CDR3 DNA sequence: TGTGCCAGTAACGACAGATACAATCAGCCCCAGCATTTT.

In its sample, this clone was seen once. This CDR3 reads CASRRGFLTSGSMETQYF. The CDR3 DNA reads as TGTGCCAGCAGACGAGGATTTTTGACTAGCGGGAGTATGGAGACCCAGTACTTC. This chain joins TRBV3-1 (or the pseudogene TRBV3-2) and TRBJ2-5; 12 bases are shared with TRBD2. The CDR3 contains 18 residues. The ends lost 6 bases at V and 5 bases at J; junction bases unmatched: 16. Germline V CDR1 and CDR2: LGHDT, YNNKEL (reference sequence).

This clone turned up a few times. The chain has TRBV5-1 and TRBJ1-2, with TRBD1 matching 9 bases. Germline V lookup: CDR1 SGHRS, CDR2 YFSETQ. J was trimmed by 7 bases and V by 2 bases; bases with no gene match: 12. The CDR3 is 16 residues long. CDR3 residues: CASSLRAGTGLVGYTF. CDR3 bases: TGCGCCAGCAGCTTAAGGGCCGGGACAGGGTTGGTTGGCTACACCTTC.

This rearrangement joins TRBV5-5 to TRBJ2-1; 12 bases line up with TRBD2. From germline, CDR1 is SGHKS and CDR2 YYEKEE (reference sequence). The CDR3 has 17 residues. V shed 0 bases and J 4 bases; nucleotides not matched to a gene: 5. As DNA, the CDR3 is TGTGCCAGCAGCTTGGGGCGGACTAGCGGGGCATACAATGAGCAGTTCTTC. This codes for CASSLGRTSGAYNEQFF.

The chain joins TRBV3-1 (or the pseudogene TRBV3-2) to TRBJ1-2; D is undetermined. The CDR3 loop spans 16 amino acids. Trimming shortened V by 4 bases and J by 0 bases, and 15 bases separated the two germline ends. Germline CDR1 is LGHDT and CDR2 is YNNKEL (reference sequence). For the CDR3, the DNA is TGTGCCAGCAGCCCCACTTATGGGAGAGCTAACTATGGCTACACCTTC. Its protein product is CASSPTYGRANYGYTF.

The chain joins TRBV27 to TRBJ2-1, with 9 bases aligning to TRBD1. The CDR3 is 12 residues long. With 5 bases clipped from V and 10 bases from J, the junction kept 3 bases outside the gene matches. Per germline, CDR1 MNHEY and CDR2 SMNVEV (reference sequence). CDR3 residues: CASSNTGGEQFF. The CDR3 DNA follows: TGTGCCAGCAGTAACACAGGGGGCGAGCAGTTCTTC.

The rearrangement uses TRBV28 and TRBJ1-5; D gene unclear. Germline V CDR1 and CDR2: MDHEN, SYDVKM. Trimming removed 5 bases from V and 7 bases from J, with 15 bases in between. This CDR3 spans 14 amino acids. As DNA, the CDR3 is TGTGCCAGCAGTAATGGACTGACCATCCAGCCCCAGCATTTT. The encoded protein is CASSNGLTIQPQHF.

V gene TRBV19 combines with J gene TRBJ1-2, with TRBD1 identical over 9 bases. V lost 3 bases, J lost 8 bases, and 4 bases stayed unmatched. The CDR3 runs to 13 residues. CDR1 LNHDA and CDR2 SQIVND come from the germline V gene (reference sequence). This CDR3 reads CASSMGTGSGYTF. CDR3 nucleotides: TGTGCCAGTAGTATGGGGACAGGGTCGGGCTACACCTTC.

This clone is a singleton in its sample. The rearrangement joins TRBV30 to TRBJ1-1; D may be TRBD1 (5 bases). The CDR3 has 15 amino acids. CDR1 and CDR2 (germline): GTSNPN, SVGIG (reference sequence). The germline V and J ends were trimmed by 5 bases and 8 bases, with 24 bases remaining between them. The CDR3 loop is CAWVGGGRIPKEAFF. CDR3 sequence (DNA): TGTGCCTGGGTGGGGGGAGGACGGATTCCGAAGGAAGCTTTCTTT.